A single sample gave rise to the 3 T cell receptor beta chains below, sequenced in a study of blood T cell repertoires in COVID-19. Assay used: immunoSEQ multiplex PCR; TCRdb lists only in-frame clones, some missing. The table lists some 19,000 clones, 70% to 90% of them singletons, with roughly 10% in the top ten. Sample: peripheral blood. Receptors were obtained from a human donor in a cohort sampled during active COVID-19. The donor label of this sample is uncertain.

This clone came up a few times. V and J are TRBV3-1 (or the pseudogene TRBV3-2) and TRBJ1-2, with 9 bases matching TRBD1. V trimming: 2 bases; J trimming: 5 bases; junction bases outside the gene matches: 3. This CDR3 region has 14 residues. The germline V gene has CDR1 LGHDT and CDR2 YNNKEL (reference sequence). The CDR3 DNA sequence: TGTGCCAGCAGCCAAACAGGGGGCTGGTATGGCTACACCTTC. Encoded protein: CASSQTGGWYGYTF.

The chain couples TRBV6-5 to TRBJ1-5; 10 positions match TRBD1. Losses at the gene ends were 7 bases for V and 4 bases for J; bases not matched to a gene: 7. The CDR3 is made up of 15 amino acids. The V gene's germline CDR1 is MNHEY and CDR2 SVGAGI. This CDR3 is CASNLRDRGNQPQHF. The CDR3 DNA reads as TGTGCCAGCAACCTAAGGGACAGGGGTAATCAGCCCCAGCATTTT.

Only one count was recorded for this clone. The V and J genes are TRBV7-6 and TRBJ2-1; TRBD2 agrees at 12 bases. CDR3 length: 17 amino acids. V was pared by 1 base and J by 2 bases, with 3 bases of the junction left unmatched. Germline V gene sequence: CDR1 SGHVS, CDR2 FNYEAQ. The chain's CDR3 is CASSLDRLAGAYNEQFF. The CDR3 region has the DNA TGTGCCAGCAGCTTAGATCGACTAGCGGGGGCCTACAATGAGCAGTTCTTC.